This is a list of T cell receptor beta chains from one sample in a study of cytomegalovirus exposure and HLA in healthy donors. Sequenced by immunoSEQ multiplex PCR; TCRdb stores in-frame clones only, minus some. Of over 100,000 clones in the sample, roughly three quarters were seen once. The specimen was PBMCs. The receptor source for this set is a woman aged 18-35 years in good health and CMV-seropositive. The CDR3 runs from the conserved cysteine through the conserved F or W. D genes are given only for firm matches. Where a row states a size, it is once, few, many or the class of an expanded clone; other rows omit it.

TRBD1,TRBJ1-4,.,TRBV14,TGTGCCAGCAGCCAAACAACAGGGGCAGTTAATGAAAAACTGTTTTTT,CASSQTTGAVNEKLFF
TRBD1,TRBJ1-5,few,TRBV27,TGTGCCAGCAGTTTATTCAGGGGGAGCAATCAGCCCCAGCATTTT,CASSLFRGSNQPQHF
TRBD1,TRBJ1-5,.,TRBV5-5,TGTGCCAGCAGGACAGGGGGGGGCAATCAGCCCCAGCATTTT,CASRTGGGNQPQHF
TRBD2,TRBJ2-1,.,TRBV12-5,TGTGCTAGTGGTTTTGGCGGGAGGGCCGACTACAATGAGCAGTTCTTC,CASGFGGRADYNEQFF
.,TRBJ1-5,.,TRBV19,TGTGCCAGTAGTATCCGGGATGACCAGCCCCAGCATTTT,CASSIRDDQPQHF
.,TRBJ1-1,.,TRBV18,TGTGCCAGCTCACCACCGGAGGTGGCGACGGCTTTCTTT,CASSPPEVATAFF
.,TRBJ2-7,.,TRBV4-1,TGCGCCAGCAGCCAAGTAGGTAGCACGGACTACGAGCAGTACTTC,CASSQVGSTDYEQYF
.,TRBJ1-2,.,TRBV30,TGTGCCTGGCTAGGTGGGGGCGGCTACACCTTC,CAWLGGGGYTF
.,TRBJ1-5,.,TRBV6-5,TGTGCCAGCAGTGGAGGACAGAATCAGCCCCAGCATTTT,CASSGGQNQPQHF
.,TRBJ2-1,.,TRBV28,TGTGCCAGCACTGTTGGGGCAGGGGGGTACAATGAGCAGTTCTTC,CASTVGAGGYNEQFF
.,TRBJ1-2,.,TRBV7-9,TGTTCCAGCAGCTTAGATGGAGGGGCGGAAGGCTACACCTTC,CSSSLDGGAEGYTF